A selection of T cell receptor beta chains follows, all from one sample in a study of T cells in Graves' hyperthyroidism and ophthalmopathy. TCRdb reprocessed the multiplex PCR reads with MiXCR, giving one entry per CDR3 protein. The repertoire holds approximately 400,000 distinct CDR3 sequences, with under 15% as singletons. The specimen sequenced was blood. The receptors shown here come from a woman aged 25 to 39 with Graves' hyperthyroidism. CDR3s include the opening cysteine and the closing phenylalanine or tryptophan. The order of the fields is D gene, V gene, clone size, J gene, CDR3 DNA, CDR3 protein. D genes are given only for firm matches. Clone size appears in some rows only: once, few, many, or a class for an expanded clone.

d_gene: TRBD2
v_gene: TRBV11-2
abundance: many
j_gene: TRBJ2-1
CDR3nt: TGTGCCAGCAGCTTGGTGCTAGCGGGAGTTAGTGAGCAGTTCTTC
CDR3aa: CASSLVLAGVSEQFF

d_gene: NA
v_gene: TRBV10-3
abundance: NA
j_gene: TRBJ2-2
CDR3nt: TGTGCCATCAGTGAGCTATGGAACACCGGGGAGCTGTTTTTT
CDR3aa: CAISELWNTGELFF

d_gene: NA
v_gene: TRBV6-1
abundance: few
j_gene: TRBJ2-7
CDR3nt: TGTGCCAGCAGTACGAGATTTGACGGGACCTACGAGCAGTACTTC
CDR3aa: CASSTRFDGTYEQYF

d_gene: NA
v_gene: TRBV7-2
abundance: many
j_gene: TRBJ2-1
CDR3nt: TGTGCCAGCAGTTTAGCGGTTTGGCGCAATGAGCAGTTCTTC
CDR3aa: CASSLAVWRNEQFF

d_gene: TRBD1
v_gene: TRBV18
abundance: many
j_gene: TRBJ2-3
CDR3nt: TGTGCCAGCTCACCCGGACAGGGAGATACGCAGTATTTT
CDR3aa: CASSPGQGDTQYF

d_gene: NA
v_gene: TRBV6-1
abundance: NA
j_gene: TRBJ2-1
CDR3nt: TGTGCCAGCAGCGCCCCGTGGGGAGGAACCCAGGCAAGTGAGCAGTTCTTC
CDR3aa: CASSAPWGGTQASEQFF

d_gene: TRBD2
v_gene: TRBV7-9
abundance: many
j_gene: TRBJ2-1
CDR3nt: TGTGCCAGCAGCTTAATAGCGGGAGGGCAGGTTTGGGATGTCGATGAGCAGTTCTTC
CDR3aa: CASSLIAGGQVWDVDEQFF

d_gene: TRBD2
v_gene: TRBV3-1
abundance: once
j_gene: TRBJ2-1
CDR3nt: TGTGCCAGCAGCCAAGCGGTACTAGCGGCCACCTACAATGAGCAGTTCTTC
CDR3aa: CASSQAVLAATYNEQFF

d_gene: TRBD1
v_gene: TRBV5-1
abundance: many
j_gene: TRBJ2-7
CDR3nt: TGCGCCAGCCAAACGGGACAGGGGTCCTACGAGCAGTACTTC
CDR3aa: CASQTGQGSYEQYF

d_gene: TRBD1
v_gene: TRBV24-1
abundance: few
j_gene: TRBJ2-3
CDR3nt: TGTGCCACCAGTGGGCAGGGGGCTAGCACAGATACGCAGTATTTT
CDR3aa: CATSGQGASTDTQYF

d_gene: TRBD1
v_gene: TRBV3-1
abundance: few
j_gene: TRBJ1-6
CDR3nt: TGTGCCAGCAGCCAAGGGACAGGGAACTATAATTCACCCCTCCACTTT
CDR3aa: CASSQGTGNYNSPLHF

d_gene: NA
v_gene: TRBV2
abundance: many
j_gene: TRBJ2-4
CDR3nt: TGTGCCAGCAGTCCCTTTTGGGTGGGAAACATTCAGTACTTC
CDR3aa: CASSPFWVGNIQYF

d_gene: NA
v_gene: TRBV7-9
abundance: many
j_gene: TRBJ2-4
CDR3nt: TGTGCCAGCAGCTTAGGTGGGACGCTAGCCAAAAACATTCAGTACTTC
CDR3aa: CASSLGGTLAKNIQYF

d_gene: TRBD2
v_gene: TRBV5-1
abundance: many
j_gene: TRBJ2-3
CDR3nt: TGCGCCAGCCGCCTAGGAGCGGGAGAAGATACGCAGTATTTT
CDR3aa: CASRLGAGEDTQYF

d_gene: NA
v_gene: TRBV30
abundance: NA
j_gene: TRBJ2-3
CDR3nt: TGTGCCTGGAGTGGACCCACAGATACACAGTATTTT
CDR3aa: CAWSGPTDTQYF

d_gene: NA
v_gene: TRBV10-3
abundance: many
j_gene: TRBJ1-6
CDR3nt: TGTGCCATCAGTGAGGGGGATTCACCCCTCCACTTT
CDR3aa: CAISEGDSPLHF

d_gene: NA
v_gene: TRBV28
abundance: many
j_gene: TRBJ2-7
CDR3nt: TGTGCCAGCAGTTTCGGCTCCCCCCCCGAGCAGTACTTC
CDR3aa: CASSFGSPPEQYF

d_gene: TRBD2
v_gene: TRBV29-1
abundance: few
j_gene: TRBJ2-2
CDR3nt: TGCAGCGCCGGACTAGCGGGGTCGTATTTGGAGCTGTTTTTT
CDR3aa: CSAGLAGSYLELFF

d_gene: TRBD2
v_gene: TRBV19
abundance: NA
j_gene: TRBJ2-1
CDR3nt: TGTGCCAGTACCACCCTCTTCCGAGTAGCGGGAGACTACAATGAGCAGTTCTTC
CDR3aa: CASTTLFRVAGDYNEQFF

d_gene: TRBD1
v_gene: TRBV7-9
abundance: few
j_gene: TRBJ1-5
CDR3nt: TGTGCCAGCAGCTCCCAGGGGGCGTGGGGCAATCAGCCCCAGCATTTT
CDR3aa: CASSSQGAWGNQPQHF

d_gene: TRBD1
v_gene: TRBV9
abundance: many
j_gene: TRBJ1-1
CDR3nt: TGTGCCAGCAGCGGTCGGACAGGGGCGAACACTGAAGCTTTCTTT
CDR3aa: CASSGRTGANTEAFF

d_gene: TRBD1
v_gene: TRBV6-1
abundance: NA
j_gene: TRBJ1-5
CDR3nt: TGTGCCAGCAGTCCTTCAGGGGGTTACAATCAGCCCCAGCATTTT
CDR3aa: CASSPSGGYNQPQHF

d_gene: NA
v_gene: TRBV6-1
abundance: NA
j_gene: TRBJ2-2
CDR3nt: TGTGCCAGCAGTACCCCTGCCCGGGAGCTGTTTTTT
CDR3aa: CASSTPARELFF

d_gene: TRBD2
v_gene: TRBV9
abundance: few
j_gene: TRBJ2-7
CDR3nt: TGTGCCAGCAGCGCCCAGGGGGGACTAGCGTCCGAGCAGTACTTC
CDR3aa: CASSAQGGLASEQYF

d_gene: NA
v_gene: TRBV12-3/TRBV12-4
abundance: few
j_gene: TRBJ2-7
CDR3nt: TGTGCCAGCAGTTTTATGTTCGGCAGTGGTTACGAGCAGTACTTC
CDR3aa: CASSFMFGSGYEQYF

d_gene: TRBD2
v_gene: TRBV4-2
abundance: few
j_gene: TRBJ2-1
CDR3nt: TGTGCCAGCAGCCAATCCGGACTAGCGGGAGGGAATGAGCAGTTCTTC
CDR3aa: CASSQSGLAGGNEQFF

d_gene: NA
v_gene: TRBV28
abundance: NA
j_gene: TRBJ2-1
CDR3nt: TGTGCCAGCAGTTTAGGGGATACGACTACAAACAATGAGCAGTTCTTC
CDR3aa: CASSLGDTTTNNEQFF

d_gene: NA
v_gene: TRBV6-5
abundance: NA
j_gene: TRBJ1-1
CDR3nt: TGTGCCAGCAGTTACGAGGGCCGGAACACTGAAGCTTTCTTT
CDR3aa: CASSYEGRNTEAFF

d_gene: NA
v_gene: TRBV7-8
abundance: few
j_gene: TRBJ2-2
CDR3nt: TGTGCCAGCAGGCCGGGATCGGGGGTTGTTTCCGGGGAGCTGTTTTTT
CDR3aa: CASRPGSGVVSGELFF

d_gene: TRBD1
v_gene: TRBV6-1
abundance: many
j_gene: TRBJ1-1
CDR3nt: TGTGCCAGCAGTTCAGGGGGCATTACTGAAGCTTTCTTT
CDR3aa: CASSSGGITEAFF

d_gene: TRBD2
v_gene: TRBV15
abundance: many
j_gene: TRBJ2-7
CDR3nt: TGTGCCACCAGCACTCGACTAGCGGGGCCACTCCCCTCCTACGAGCAGTACTTC
CDR3aa: CATSTRLAGPLPSYEQYF

d_gene: TRBD1
v_gene: TRBV5-5
abundance: NA
j_gene: TRBJ2-7
CDR3nt: TGTGCCAGCAGCCGGGACAGGGAGGCCTACAATGAGCAGTACTTC
CDR3aa: CASSRDREAYNEQYF

d_gene: TRBD2
v_gene: TRBV9
abundance: NA
j_gene: TRBJ2-1
CDR3nt: TGTGCCAGCAGCGTAGTCCCCAGTACTAGCGGGAGTAGAGGTGAGCAGTTCTTC
CDR3aa: CASSVVPSTSGSRGEQFF

d_gene: NA
v_gene: TRBV20-1
abundance: NA
j_gene: TRBJ2-4
CDR3nt: TGCAGTGCTAGGATACCCGGGGTGAAAAACATTCAGTACTTC
CDR3aa: CSARIPGVKNIQYF

d_gene: NA
v_gene: TRBV20-1
abundance: NA
j_gene: TRBJ1-2
CDR3nt: TGCAGTGCTAGCCACCGAAGGGGGAGGGATGGCTACACCTTC
CDR3aa: CSASHRRGRDGYTF

d_gene: NA
v_gene: TRBV6-1
abundance: many
j_gene: TRBJ2-5
CDR3nt: TGTGCCAGCAGGGGGGATCGGGAGACCCAGTACTTC
CDR3aa: CASRGDRETQYF

d_gene: TRBD1
v_gene: TRBV15
abundance: few
j_gene: TRBJ2-4
CDR3nt: TGTGCCACCAGCCCACAGGGGGAAGCCAAAAACATTCAGTACTTC
CDR3aa: CATSPQGEAKNIQYF

d_gene: NA
v_gene: TRBV18
abundance: many
j_gene: TRBJ1-1
CDR3nt: TGTGCCAGCTCACAGGGGGGCACTGAAGCTTTCTTT
CDR3aa: CASSQGGTEAFF

d_gene: NA
v_gene: TRBV12-3/TRBV12-4
abundance: NA
j_gene: TRBJ1-4
CDR3nt: TGTACCAGCAGCCCACCGAGCTATTTCTTGGGAGAAAAACTGTTTTTT
CDR3aa: CTSSPPSYFLGEKLFF

d_gene: TRBD2
v_gene: TRBV27
abundance: NA
j_gene: TRBJ2-7
CDR3nt: TGTGCCAGCTCGGGGACTACAAACTACGAGCAGTACTTC
CDR3aa: CASSGTTNYEQYF

d_gene: TRBD2
v_gene: TRBV28
abundance: NA
j_gene: TRBJ2-7
CDR3nt: TGTGCCAGCATACTAGCGGGAGCCTACGAGCAGTACTTC
CDR3aa: CASILAGAYEQYF

d_gene: NA
v_gene: TRBV4-2
abundance: NA
j_gene: TRBJ1-5
CDR3nt: TGTGCCAGCAGCCAGGGGGGGGGGTTTGATGGCAATCAGCCCCAGCATTTT
CDR3aa: CASSQGGGFDGNQPQHF

d_gene: NA
v_gene: TRBV10-3
abundance: NA
j_gene: TRBJ2-7
CDR3nt: TGTGCCACCTGTCGGACCGAGAGCTCCTACGAGCAGTACTTC
CDR3aa: CATCRTESSYEQYF

d_gene: NA
v_gene: TRBV7-9
abundance: many
j_gene: TRBJ1-1
CDR3nt: TGTGCCAGCAGCCTCTGGGCCGACACTGAAGCTTTCTTT
CDR3aa: CASSLWADTEAFF

d_gene: NA
v_gene: TRBV20-1
abundance: few
j_gene: TRBJ2-7
CDR3nt: TGCAGTGCTCACCGAGGGAAGGGCGAGCAGTACTTC
CDR3aa: CSAHRGKGEQYF

d_gene: TRBD1
v_gene: TRBV18
abundance: many
j_gene: TRBJ2-5
CDR3nt: TGTGCCAGCTCGGACGGACAGGGGGCGCAGGAGACCCAGTACTTC
CDR3aa: CASSDGQGAQETQYF

d_gene: NA
v_gene: TRBV7-9
abundance: many
j_gene: TRBJ2-3
CDR3nt: TGTGCCAGCAGCTTAGAAGGAGACACAGATACGCAGTATTTT
CDR3aa: CASSLEGDTDTQYF

d_gene: TRBD2
v_gene: TRBV27
abundance: many
j_gene: TRBJ2-1
CDR3nt: TGTGCCAGCAGCCTCGGGACTAGAGGCGGCAATGAGCAGTTCTTC
CDR3aa: CASSLGTRGGNEQFF

d_gene: TRBD2
v_gene: TRBV20-1
abundance: many
j_gene: TRBJ2-7
CDR3nt: TGCAGTGCTAGAAAGTCTAGCGGGAGAGACTACGAGCAGTACTTC
CDR3aa: CSARKSSGRDYEQYF

d_gene: NA
v_gene: TRBV7-7
abundance: NA
j_gene: TRBJ2-3
CDR3nt: TGTGCTAGCAGCTTATCTGGCCCCCGGGATACGCAGTATTTT
CDR3aa: CASSLSGPRDTQYF